The source of this T cell receptor (beta chain) is a study of regulatory T cells in long-lasting Graves disease (dated by TCRdb to the early 2020s). Concerning the study at large: Persistent Graves' disease was defined as persistently positive TSH receptor autoantibodies together with antithyroid drug treatment for over 5 years. Patients with persistent Graves' disease were compared with patients with newly diagnosed Graves' disease using TCR sequencing and RNA sequencing of peripheral blood. The study was conducted in China and was registered as a clinical trial. A total of 33 samples underwent TCR sequencing, from 13 patients with persistent Graves' disease and 20 or so patients with newly diagnosed Graves' disease. Persistent Graves' disease patients in the clinical cohort had taken antithyroid drugs for roughly 10 years on average. Broader findings and caveats from the paper: Preferential use of TRBV28, TRBJ1-2 and TRBJ2-5 was observed in persistent disease, whereas TRBV20-1 and TRBJ2-1 were favored in newly diagnosed disease. Persistent Graves' disease patients showed lower TCR Shannon entropy and fewer highly expanded clones than newly diagnosed patients, suggesting clonal expansion. Sequencing and analysis were restricted to the TCR beta chain. Persistent patients shared more public clonotypes among themselves (around 3,000) than newly diagnosed patients did (approximately 970). The small sample size was acknowledged by the authors as a limitation that may reduce accuracy. Peripheral blood alone was examined, since thyroid tissue, which constituted the primary lesion, could not be accessed.

The CDR3 has 17 amino acids, counting the end cysteine and phenylalanine. The only DNA kept is the CDR3, 51 bases in frame from the first base. V lost 6 bases and J lost 3 bases, and the count of bases not matched to a germline gene is 14. The sample's time point label is to be understood as: persistent/refractory GD, antithyroid drugs over 5 years with positive TRAb. RNA was extracted from PBMCs in TRIzol for both TCR sequencing and RNA sequencing. The diagnosis of Graves' disease followed American Thyroid Association guidelines. Patients for the study were recruited at an endocrinology department in Xi'an, China. Each patient gave roughly 8.4 milliliters of peripheral blood, collected in an EDTA anticoagulant tube. PBMCs were isolated by Ficoll Paque Plus density gradient separation without further T cell sorting. An Agilent 2100 Bioanalyzer and agarose gel were used to check RNA quality, and a NanoDrop 2000 was used to measure RNA concentration.

The library was produced with multiplex PCR. Instrument used: Illumina HiSeq 4000. CDR3 regions were amplified by Arm-PCR with iRepertoire HTBI primers to construct TCR beta libraries. PCR products were gel purified before sequencing. Turning to the authors' computational methods: A total of fewer than 65 TRBV and approximately 13 TRBJ segments were identified across samples and were used for gene usage analysis of CDR3 amino acid clonotypes. COPE and FqMerger were used to merge filtered high-quality paired reads into contigs. Contigs were aligned with BLAST to IMGT TRBV, TRBD and TRBJ reference genes, and CDR3 was defined per IMGT. Any clonotype with a frequency above 0.1% was counted as a highly expanded clone. Shannon entropy was used to measure repertoire diversity, and the Gini coefficient was used to measure V-J evenness. A clonotype was considered public if more than one individual shared it. TCRdb trimmed public reads at Q25 via fastp, called clones via MiXCR and kept in-frame beta chains. Each CDR3 protein gets just one entry, which takes the most common genes and DNA from the rows behind it. The V and J calls were determined by TCRdb, not by the authors. The sample profile shows around 460,000 distinct CDR3 sequences; around a fifth of them were found once. The ten largest make up around 13% of the sample.

On this clonotype: This receptor's antigen is unknown. Base qualities are not provided; no much larger clone lies one nucleotide away.

This specimen consisted of peripheral blood mononuclear cells (PBMCs), obtained when the disease was refractory, from a patient treated with antithyroid drugs. Recombination joined TRBV12-3 or TRBV12-4 with TRBJ2-1, with 7 middle bases fitting TRBD2. The sequence was collected from a female donor with Graves disease. In nucleotides, the sequence is TGTGCCAGCAGCCCCTTCGGGCGGGAGCGTAGCTACAATGAGCAGTTCTTC. This sequence encodes CASSPFGRERSYNEQFF.